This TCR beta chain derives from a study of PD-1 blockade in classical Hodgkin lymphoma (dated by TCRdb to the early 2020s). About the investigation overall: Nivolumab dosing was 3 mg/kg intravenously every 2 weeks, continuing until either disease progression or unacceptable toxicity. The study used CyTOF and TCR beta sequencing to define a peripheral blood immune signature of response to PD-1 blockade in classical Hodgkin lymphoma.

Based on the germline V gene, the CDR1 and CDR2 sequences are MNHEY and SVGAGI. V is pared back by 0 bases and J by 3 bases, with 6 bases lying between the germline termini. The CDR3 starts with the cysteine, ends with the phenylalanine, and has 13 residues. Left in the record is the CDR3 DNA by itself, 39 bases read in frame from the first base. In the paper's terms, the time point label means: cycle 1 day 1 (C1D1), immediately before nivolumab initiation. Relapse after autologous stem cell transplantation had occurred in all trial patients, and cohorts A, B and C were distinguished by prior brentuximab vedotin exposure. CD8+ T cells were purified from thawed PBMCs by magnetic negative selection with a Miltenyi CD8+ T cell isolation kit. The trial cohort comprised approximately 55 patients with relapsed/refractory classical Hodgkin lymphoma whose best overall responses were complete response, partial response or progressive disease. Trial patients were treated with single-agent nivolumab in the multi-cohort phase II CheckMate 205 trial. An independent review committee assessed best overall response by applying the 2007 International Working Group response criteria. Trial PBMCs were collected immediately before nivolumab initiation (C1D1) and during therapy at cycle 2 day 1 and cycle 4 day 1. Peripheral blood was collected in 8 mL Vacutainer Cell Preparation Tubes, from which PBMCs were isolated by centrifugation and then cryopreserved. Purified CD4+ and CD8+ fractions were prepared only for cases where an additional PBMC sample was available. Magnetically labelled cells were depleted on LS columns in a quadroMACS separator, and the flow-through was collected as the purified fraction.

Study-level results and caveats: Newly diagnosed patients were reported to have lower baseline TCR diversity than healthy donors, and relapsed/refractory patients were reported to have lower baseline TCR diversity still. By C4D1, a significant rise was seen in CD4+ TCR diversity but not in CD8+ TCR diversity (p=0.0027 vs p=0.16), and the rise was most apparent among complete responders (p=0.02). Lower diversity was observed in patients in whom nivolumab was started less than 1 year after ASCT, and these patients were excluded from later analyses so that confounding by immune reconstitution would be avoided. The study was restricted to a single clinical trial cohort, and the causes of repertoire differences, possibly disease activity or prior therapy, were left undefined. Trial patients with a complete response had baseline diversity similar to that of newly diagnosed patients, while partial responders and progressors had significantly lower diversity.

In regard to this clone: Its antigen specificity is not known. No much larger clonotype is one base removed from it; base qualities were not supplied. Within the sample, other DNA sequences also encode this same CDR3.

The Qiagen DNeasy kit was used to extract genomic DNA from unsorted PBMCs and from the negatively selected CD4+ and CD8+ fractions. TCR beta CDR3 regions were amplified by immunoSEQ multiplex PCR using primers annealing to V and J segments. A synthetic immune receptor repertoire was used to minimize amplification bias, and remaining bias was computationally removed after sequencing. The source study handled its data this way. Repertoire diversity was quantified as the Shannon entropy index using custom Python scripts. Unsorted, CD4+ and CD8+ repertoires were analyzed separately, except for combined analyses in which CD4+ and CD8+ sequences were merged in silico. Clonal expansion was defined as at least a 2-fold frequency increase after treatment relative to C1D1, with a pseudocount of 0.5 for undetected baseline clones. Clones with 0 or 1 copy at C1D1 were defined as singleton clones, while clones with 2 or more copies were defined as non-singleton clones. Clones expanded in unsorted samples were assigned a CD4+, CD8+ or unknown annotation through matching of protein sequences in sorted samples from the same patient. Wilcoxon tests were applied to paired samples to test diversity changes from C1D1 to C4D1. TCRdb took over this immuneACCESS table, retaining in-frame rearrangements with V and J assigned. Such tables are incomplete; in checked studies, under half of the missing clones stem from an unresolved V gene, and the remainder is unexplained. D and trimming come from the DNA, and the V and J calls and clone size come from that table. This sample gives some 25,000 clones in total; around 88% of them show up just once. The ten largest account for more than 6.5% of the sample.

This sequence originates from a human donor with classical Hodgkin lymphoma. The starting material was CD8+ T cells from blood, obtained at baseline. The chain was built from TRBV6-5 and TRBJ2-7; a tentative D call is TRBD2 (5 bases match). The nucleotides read TGTGCCAGCAGTTACTCTGCGGGCTACGAGCAGTACTTC. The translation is CASSYSAGYEQYF.